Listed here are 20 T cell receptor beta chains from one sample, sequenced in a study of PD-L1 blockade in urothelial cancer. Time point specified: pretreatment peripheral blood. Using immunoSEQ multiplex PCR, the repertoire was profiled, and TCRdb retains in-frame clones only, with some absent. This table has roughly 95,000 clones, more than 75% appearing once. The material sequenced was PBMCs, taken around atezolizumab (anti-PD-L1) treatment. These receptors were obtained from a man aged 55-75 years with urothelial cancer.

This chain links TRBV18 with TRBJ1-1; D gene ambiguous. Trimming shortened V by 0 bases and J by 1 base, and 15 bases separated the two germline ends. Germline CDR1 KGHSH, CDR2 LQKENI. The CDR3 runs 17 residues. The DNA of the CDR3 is TGTGCCAGCTCACCACCAAACGGATACACGGGGAACACTGAAGCTTTCTTT. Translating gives CASSPPNGYTGNTEAFF. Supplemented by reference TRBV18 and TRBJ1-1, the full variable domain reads NAGVMQNPRHLVRRRGQEARLRCSPMKGHSHVYWYRQLPEEGLKFMVYLQKENIIDESGMPKERFSAEFPKEGPSILRIQQVVRGDSAAYFCASSPPNGYTGNTEAFFGQGTRLTVV.

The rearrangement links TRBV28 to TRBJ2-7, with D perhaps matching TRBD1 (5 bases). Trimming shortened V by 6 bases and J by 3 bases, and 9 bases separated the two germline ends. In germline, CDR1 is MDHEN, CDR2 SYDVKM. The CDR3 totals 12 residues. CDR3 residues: CASRTTGYEQYF. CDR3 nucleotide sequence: TGTGCCAGCAGAACTACAGGCTACGAGCAGTACTTC.

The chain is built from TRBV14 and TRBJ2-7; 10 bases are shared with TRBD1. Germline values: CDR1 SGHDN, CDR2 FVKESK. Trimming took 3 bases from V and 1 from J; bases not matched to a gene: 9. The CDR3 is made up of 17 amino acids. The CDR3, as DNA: TGTGCCAGCAGCCAGTGGGGGACAGGGGAGGCTTCCTACGAGCAGTACTTC. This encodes CASSQWGTGEASYEQYF.

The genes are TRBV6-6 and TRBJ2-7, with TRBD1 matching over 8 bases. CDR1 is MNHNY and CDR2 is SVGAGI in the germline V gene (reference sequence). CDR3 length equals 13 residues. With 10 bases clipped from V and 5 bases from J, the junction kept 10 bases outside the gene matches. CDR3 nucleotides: TGTGCCATTGCGGGACAGGTCCTGGACGAGCAGTACTTC. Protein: CAIAGQVLDEQYF.

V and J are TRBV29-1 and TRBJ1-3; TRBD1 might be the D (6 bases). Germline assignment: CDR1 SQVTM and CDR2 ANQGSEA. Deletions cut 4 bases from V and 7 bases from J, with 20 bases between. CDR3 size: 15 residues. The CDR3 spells CSVAKPGQRSNTIYF. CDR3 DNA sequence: TGCAGCGTTGCTAAACCCGGACAGAGGTCGAACACCATATATTTT.

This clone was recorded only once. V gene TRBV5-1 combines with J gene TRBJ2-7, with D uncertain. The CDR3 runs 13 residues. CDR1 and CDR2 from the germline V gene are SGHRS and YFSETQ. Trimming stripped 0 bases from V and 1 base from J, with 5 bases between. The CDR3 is CASSLDGSYEQYF. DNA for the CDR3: TGCGCCAGCAGCTTGGACGGGTCCTACGAGCAGTACTTC.

The CDR3 nucleotides read TGTGCCAGCAGCCAAGAAGAGGGGGACAACACTGAAGCTTTCTTT. It specifies CASSQEEGDNTEAFF. The chain carries TRBV4-2 and TRBJ1-1; weak D call: TRBD1 (6 bases). Trimming took 0 bases from V and 2 from J, leaving 10 bases between them. Germline-derived CDR1 and CDR2 are LGHNA and YNFKEQ. There are 15 residues in the CDR3.

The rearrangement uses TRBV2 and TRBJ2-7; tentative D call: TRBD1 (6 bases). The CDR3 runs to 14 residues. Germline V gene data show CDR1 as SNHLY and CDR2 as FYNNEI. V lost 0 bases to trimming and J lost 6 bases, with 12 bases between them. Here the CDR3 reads CASSEAMGAGEQYF. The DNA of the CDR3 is TGTGCCAGCAGTGAAGCGATGGGGGCGGGCGAGCAGTACTTC.

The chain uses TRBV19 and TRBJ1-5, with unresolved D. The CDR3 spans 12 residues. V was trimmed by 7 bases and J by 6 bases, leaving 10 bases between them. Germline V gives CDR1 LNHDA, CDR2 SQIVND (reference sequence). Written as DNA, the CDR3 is TGTGCCAGTACGGAGGGAAGTCAGCCCCAGCATTTT. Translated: CASTEGSQPQHF.

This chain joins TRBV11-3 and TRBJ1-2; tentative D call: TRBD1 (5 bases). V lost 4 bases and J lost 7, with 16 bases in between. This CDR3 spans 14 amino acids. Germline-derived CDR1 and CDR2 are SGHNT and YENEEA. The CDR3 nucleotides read TGTGCCAGCAGCTACGGGAGCCTTAGGGGTGGCTACACCTTC. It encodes CASSYGSLRGGYTF.

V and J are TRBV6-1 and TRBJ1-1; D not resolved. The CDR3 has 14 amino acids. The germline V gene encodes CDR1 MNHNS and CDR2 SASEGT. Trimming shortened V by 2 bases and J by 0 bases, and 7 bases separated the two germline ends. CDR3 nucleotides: TGTGCCAGCAGTGAAACAGTCATGAACACTGAAGCTTTCTTT. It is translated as CASSETVMNTEAFF.

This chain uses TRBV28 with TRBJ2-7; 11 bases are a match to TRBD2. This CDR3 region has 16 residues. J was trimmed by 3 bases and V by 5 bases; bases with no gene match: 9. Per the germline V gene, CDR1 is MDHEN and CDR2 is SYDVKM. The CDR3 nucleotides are TGTGCCAGCAGTATAGCTAGCGGGGGGATCCTCTACGAGCAGTACTTC. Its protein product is CASSIASGGILYEQYF.

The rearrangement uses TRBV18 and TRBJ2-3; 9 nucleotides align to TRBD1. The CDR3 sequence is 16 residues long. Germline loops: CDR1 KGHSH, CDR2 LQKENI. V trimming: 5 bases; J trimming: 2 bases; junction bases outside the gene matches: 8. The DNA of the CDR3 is TGTGCCAGCTCATCCACCGGGACAGGGTCCACAGATACGCAGTATTTT. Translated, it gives CASSSTGTGSTDTQYF.

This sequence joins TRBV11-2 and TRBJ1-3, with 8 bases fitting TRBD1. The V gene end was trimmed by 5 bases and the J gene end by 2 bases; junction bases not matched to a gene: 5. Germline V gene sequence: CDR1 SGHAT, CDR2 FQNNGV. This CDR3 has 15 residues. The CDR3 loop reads CASSPDRGTGNTIYF. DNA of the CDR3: TGTGCCAGCAGCCCCGACAGGGGCACTGGAAACACCATATATTTT.

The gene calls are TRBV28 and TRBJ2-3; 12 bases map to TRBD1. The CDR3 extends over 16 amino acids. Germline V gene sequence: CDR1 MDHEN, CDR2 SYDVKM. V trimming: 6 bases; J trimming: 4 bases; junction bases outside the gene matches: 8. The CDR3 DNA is TGTGCCAGCAGACTCCGGGACAGGGGGCTGGCAGATACGCAGTATTTT. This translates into CASRLRDRGLADTQYF.

CDR3 sequence reads: CASSVGGFRADTQYF. CDR3 DNA: TGTGCCAGCAGCGTAGGAGGGTTTCGGGCAGATACGCAGTATTTT. V and J are TRBV9 and TRBJ2-3, with D tentatively TRBD2 (5 bases). The germline CDR1 and CDR2 sequences are SGDLS and YYNGEE. The CDR3 contains 15 residues. The V and J ends lost 0 bases and 4 bases respectively, with 12 bases between them.

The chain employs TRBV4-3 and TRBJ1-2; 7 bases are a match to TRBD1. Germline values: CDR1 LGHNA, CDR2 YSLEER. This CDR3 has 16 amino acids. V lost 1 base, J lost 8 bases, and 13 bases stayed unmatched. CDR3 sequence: CASSQARAGGMEGYTF. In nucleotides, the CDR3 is TGCGCCAGCAGCCAAGCTAGGGCAGGGGGAATGGAGGGCTACACCTTC.

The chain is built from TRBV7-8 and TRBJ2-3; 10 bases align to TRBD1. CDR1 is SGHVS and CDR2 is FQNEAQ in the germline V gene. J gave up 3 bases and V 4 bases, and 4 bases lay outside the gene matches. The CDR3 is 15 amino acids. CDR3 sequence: CASSSDRGRTDTQYF. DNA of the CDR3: TGTGCCAGCAGCTCGGACAGGGGGAGGACAGATACGCAGTATTTT.

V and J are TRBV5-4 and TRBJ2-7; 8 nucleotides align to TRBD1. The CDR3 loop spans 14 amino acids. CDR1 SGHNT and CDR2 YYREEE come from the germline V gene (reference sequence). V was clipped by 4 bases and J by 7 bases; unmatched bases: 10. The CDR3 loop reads CASSQNRQGREQYF. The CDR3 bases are TGTGCCAGCAGCCAAAATCGACAGGGGCGGGAGCAGTACTTC.

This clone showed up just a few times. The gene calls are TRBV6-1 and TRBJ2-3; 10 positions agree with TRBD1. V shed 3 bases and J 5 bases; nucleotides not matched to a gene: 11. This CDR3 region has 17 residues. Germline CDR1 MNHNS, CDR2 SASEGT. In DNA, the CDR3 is TGTGCCAGCAGTGATGTATACGGGGACAGGGGCCTAGATACGCAGTATTTT. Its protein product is CASSDVYGDRGLDTQYF.